The entry below gives a single T cell receptor (beta chain) sequence along with its context. Germline CDR1 is SGHTA and CDR2 is FQGTGA. The V gene lost 2 bases and the J gene lost 6 bases, with 8 bases spanning the gap. This CDR3 has 13 amino acids. This specimen belongs to a study of blood T cell repertoires in COVID-19. Clones were read by immunoSEQ multiplex PCR, and TCRdb kept only the in-frame ones, dropping some. The table has 400,000 to 550,000 clones, 75% to 90% seen once. Material for sequencing was peripheral blood. The chain uses TRBV7-3 and TRBJ2-1; D is ambiguous. This receptor was obtained from a woman in her thirties with acute or convalescent COVID-19. The CDR3 region is CASSLGPGNEQFF. The CDR3 DNA reads TGTGCCAGCAGCTTAGGGCCCGGCAATGAGCAGTTCTTC.